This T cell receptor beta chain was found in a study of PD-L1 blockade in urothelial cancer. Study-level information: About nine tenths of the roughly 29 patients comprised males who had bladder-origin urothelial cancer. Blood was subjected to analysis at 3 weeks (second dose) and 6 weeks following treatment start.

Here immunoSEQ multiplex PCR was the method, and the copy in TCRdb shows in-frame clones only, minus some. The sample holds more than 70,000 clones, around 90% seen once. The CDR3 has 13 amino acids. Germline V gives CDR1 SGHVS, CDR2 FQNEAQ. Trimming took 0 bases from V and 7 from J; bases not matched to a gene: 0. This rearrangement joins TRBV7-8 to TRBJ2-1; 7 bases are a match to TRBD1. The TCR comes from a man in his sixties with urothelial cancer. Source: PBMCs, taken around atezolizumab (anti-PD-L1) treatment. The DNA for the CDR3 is TGTGCCAGCAGCTTAGCGACAGGGAATGAGCAGTTCTTC. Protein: CASSLATGNEQFF.